This T cell receptor (beta chain) was obtained from a study of blood T cell repertoires in COVID-19. Method: immunoSEQ multiplex PCR; TCRdb's copy keeps in-frame clones and lacks some. Here the sample spans just under 150,000 clones, approximately 87% being singletons. The ends lost 0 bases at V and 0 bases at J; junction bases unmatched: 10. The germline CDR1 and CDR2 sequences are SGDLS and YYNGEE. This CDR3 comprises 19 residues. This clone was recorded only once. V and J are TRBV9 and TRBJ1-1; 11 positions agree with TRBD1. The sample comprised peripheral blood. This clonotype originated in a woman aged 45-59 years with active or convalescent COVID-19. As DNA, the CDR3 is TGTGCCAGCAGCGTAGGGCAGGGGGGACAGGGGGTCTTGAACACTGAAGCTTTCTTT. Protein product: CASSVGQGGQGVLNTEAFF.